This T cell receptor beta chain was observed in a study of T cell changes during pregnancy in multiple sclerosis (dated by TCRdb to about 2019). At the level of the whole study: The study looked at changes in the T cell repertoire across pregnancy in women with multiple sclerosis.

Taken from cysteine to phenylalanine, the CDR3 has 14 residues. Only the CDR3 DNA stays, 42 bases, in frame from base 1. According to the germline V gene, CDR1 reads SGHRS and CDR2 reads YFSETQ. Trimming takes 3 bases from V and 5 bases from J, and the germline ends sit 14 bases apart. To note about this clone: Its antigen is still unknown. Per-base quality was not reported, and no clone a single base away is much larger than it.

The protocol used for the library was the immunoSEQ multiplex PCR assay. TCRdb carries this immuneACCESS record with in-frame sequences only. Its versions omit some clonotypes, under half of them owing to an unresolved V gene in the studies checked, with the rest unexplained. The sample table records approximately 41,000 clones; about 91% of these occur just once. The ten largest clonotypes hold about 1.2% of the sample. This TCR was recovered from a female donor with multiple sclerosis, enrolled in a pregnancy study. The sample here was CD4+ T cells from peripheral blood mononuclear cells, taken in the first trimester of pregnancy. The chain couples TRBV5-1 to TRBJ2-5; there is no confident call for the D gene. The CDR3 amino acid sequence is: CASSSGTKMETQYF. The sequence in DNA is TGCGCCAGCAGCTCTGGTACTAAAATGGAGACCCAGTACTTC.